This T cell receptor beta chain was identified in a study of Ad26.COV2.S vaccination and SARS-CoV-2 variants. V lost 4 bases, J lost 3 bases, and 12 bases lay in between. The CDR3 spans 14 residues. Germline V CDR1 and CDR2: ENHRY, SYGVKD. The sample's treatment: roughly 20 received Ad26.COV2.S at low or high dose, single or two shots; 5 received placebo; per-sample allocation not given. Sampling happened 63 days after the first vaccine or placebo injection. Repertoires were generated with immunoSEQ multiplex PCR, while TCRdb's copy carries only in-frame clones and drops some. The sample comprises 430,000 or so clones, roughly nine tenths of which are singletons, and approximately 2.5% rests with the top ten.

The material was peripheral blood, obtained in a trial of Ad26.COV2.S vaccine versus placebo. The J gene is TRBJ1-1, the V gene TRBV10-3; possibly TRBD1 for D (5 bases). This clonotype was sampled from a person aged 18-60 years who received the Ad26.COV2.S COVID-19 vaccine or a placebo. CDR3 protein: CAISVSRADTEAFF. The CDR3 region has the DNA TGTGCCATCAGTGTATCCAGGGCGGACACTGAAGCTTTCTTT.